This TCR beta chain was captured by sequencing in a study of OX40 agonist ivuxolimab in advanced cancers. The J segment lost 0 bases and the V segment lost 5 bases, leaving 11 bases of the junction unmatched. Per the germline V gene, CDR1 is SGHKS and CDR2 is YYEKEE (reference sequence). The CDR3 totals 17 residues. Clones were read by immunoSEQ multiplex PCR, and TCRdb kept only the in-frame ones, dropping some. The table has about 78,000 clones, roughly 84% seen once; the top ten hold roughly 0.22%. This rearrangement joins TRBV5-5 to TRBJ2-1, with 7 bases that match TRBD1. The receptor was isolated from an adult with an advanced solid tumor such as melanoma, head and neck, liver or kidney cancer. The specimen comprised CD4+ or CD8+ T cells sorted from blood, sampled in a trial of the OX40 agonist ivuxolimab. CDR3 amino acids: CASSPRQGISSYNEQFF. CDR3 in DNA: TGTGCCAGCAGTCCTCGACAGGGAATTAGCTCCTACAATGAGCAGTTCTTC.